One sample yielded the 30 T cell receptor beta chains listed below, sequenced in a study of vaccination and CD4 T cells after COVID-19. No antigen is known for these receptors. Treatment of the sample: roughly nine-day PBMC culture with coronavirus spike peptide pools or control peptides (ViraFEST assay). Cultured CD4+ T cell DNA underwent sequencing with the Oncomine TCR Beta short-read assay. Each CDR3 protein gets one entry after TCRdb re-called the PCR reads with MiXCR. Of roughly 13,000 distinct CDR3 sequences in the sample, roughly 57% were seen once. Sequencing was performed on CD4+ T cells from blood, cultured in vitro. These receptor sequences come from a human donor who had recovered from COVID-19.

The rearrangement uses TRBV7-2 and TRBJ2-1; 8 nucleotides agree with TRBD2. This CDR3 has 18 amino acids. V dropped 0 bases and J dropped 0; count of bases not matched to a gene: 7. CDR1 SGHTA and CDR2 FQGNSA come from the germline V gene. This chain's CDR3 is CASSLALGGGPSYNEQFF. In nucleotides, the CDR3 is TGTGCCAGCAGCTTAGCGCTAGGCGGGGGGCCCTCCTACAATGAGCAGTTCTTC.

The CDR3 DNA reads TGTGCCAGCAGCTTACTTGGGGGCTCCTACAATGAGCAGTTCTTC. It yields the protein CASSLLGGSYNEQFF. The V call is TRBV11-2, the J call TRBJ2-1, with D perhaps given as TRBD1 or TRBD2 (5 bases each). Trimming took 2 bases from V and 0 from J, leaving 8 bases between them. CDR3 length: 15 residues. Germline values: CDR1 SGHAT, CDR2 FQNNGV.

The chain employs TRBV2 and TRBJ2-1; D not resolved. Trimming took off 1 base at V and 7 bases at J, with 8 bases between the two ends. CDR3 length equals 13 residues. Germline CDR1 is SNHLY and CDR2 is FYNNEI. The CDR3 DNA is TGTGCCAGCAGTGAAGAGCTATATAATGAGCAGTTCTTC. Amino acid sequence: CASSEELYNEQFF.

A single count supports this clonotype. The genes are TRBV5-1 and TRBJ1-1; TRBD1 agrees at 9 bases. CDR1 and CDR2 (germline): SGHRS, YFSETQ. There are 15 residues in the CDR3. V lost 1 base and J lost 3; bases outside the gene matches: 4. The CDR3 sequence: CASSLTGGRDTEAFF. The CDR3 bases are TGCGCCAGCAGCTTGACAGGGGGCAGAGACACTGAAGCTTTCTTT.

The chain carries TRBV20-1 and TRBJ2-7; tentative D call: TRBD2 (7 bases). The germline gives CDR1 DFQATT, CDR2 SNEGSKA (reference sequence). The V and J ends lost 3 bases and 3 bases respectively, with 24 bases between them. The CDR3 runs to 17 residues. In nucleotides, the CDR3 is TGCAGTGCTAGCAGGGCAACAGGGCTAGCGGATTACTACGAGCAGTACTTC. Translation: CSASRATGLADYYEQYF.

The CDR3 spells CASSMNGVDQPQHF. In DNA form, the CDR3 reads TGTGCCAGTAGTATGAACGGGGTCGATCAGCCCCAGCATTTT. This rearrangement joins TRBV19 to TRBJ1-5; D not certain. Trimming pared 3 bases from V and 5 bases from J, leaving 11 bases between. Germline lookup yields CDR1 LNHDA and CDR2 SQIVND (reference sequence). This CDR3 is built from 14 residues. Together with reference TRBV19 and TRBJ1-5, the CDR3 gives the full variable domain: DGGITQSPKYLFRKEGQNVTLSCEQNLNHDAMYWYRQDPGQGLRLIYYSQIVNDFQKGDIAEGYSVSREKKESFPLTVTSAQKNPTAFYLCASSMNGVDQPQHFGDGTRLSIL.

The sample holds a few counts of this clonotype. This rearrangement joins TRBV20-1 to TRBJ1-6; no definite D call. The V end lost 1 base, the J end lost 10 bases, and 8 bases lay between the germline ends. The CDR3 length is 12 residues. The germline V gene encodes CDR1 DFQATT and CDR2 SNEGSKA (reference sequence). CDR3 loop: CSARGIGSPLHF. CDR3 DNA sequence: TGCAGTGCTAGAGGTATTGGCTCACCCCTCCACTTT.

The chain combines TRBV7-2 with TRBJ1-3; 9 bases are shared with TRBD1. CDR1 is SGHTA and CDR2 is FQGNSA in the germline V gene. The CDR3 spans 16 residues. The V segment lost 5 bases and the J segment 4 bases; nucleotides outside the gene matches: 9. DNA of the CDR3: TGTGCCAGCAGCATCCCGGGACAGGGCGTAGGAAACACCATATATTTT. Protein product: CASSIPGQGVGNTIYF.

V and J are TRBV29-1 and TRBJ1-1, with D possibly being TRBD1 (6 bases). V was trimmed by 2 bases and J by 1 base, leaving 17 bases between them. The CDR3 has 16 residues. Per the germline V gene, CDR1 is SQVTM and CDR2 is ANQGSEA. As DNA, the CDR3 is TGCAGCGTTGAACAAGGGGGAGGTAGGCCGAACACTGAAGCTTTCTTT. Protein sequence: CSVEQGGGRPNTEAFF.

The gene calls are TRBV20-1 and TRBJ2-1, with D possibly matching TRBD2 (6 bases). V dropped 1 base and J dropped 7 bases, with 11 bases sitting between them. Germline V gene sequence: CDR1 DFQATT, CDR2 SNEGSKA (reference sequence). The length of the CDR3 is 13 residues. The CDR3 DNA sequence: TGCAGTGCTAGAGTCGGGGGAGTGAATGAGCAGTTCTTC. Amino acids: CSARVGGVNEQFF.

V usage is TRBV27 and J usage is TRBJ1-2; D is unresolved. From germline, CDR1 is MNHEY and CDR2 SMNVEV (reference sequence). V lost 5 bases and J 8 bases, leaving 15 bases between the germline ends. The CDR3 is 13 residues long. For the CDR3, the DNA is TGTGCCAGCAGTCGGACCCTGCTGGGAGGCTACACCTTC. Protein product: CASSRTLLGGYTF.

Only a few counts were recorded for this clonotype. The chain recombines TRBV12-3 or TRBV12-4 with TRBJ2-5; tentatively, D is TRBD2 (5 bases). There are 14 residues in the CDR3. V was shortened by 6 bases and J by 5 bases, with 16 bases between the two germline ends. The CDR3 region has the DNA TGTGCCAGCAGCCCTTCCCGGGATGGGGAGACCCAGTACTTC. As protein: CASSPSRDGETQYF.

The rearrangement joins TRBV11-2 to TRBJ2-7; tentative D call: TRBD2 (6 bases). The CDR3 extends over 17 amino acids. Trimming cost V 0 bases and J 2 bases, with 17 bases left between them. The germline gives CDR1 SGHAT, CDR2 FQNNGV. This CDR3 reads CASSLDSGTLVAYEQYF. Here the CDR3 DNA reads TGTGCCAGCAGCTTAGATTCGGGGACTCTGGTAGCCTACGAGCAGTACTTC.

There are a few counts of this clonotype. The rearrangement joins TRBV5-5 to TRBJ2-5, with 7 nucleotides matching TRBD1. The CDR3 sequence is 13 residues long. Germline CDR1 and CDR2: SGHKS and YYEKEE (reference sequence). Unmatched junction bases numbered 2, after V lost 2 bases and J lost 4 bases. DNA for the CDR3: TGTGCCAGCAGCTTTCCAGGGGGAGAGACCCAGTACTTC. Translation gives CASSFPGGETQYF.

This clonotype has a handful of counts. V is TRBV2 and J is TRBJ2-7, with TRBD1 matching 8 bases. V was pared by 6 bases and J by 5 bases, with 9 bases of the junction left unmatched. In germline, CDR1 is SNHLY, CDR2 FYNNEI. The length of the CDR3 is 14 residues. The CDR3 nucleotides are TGTGCCAGCAGAGTGGACAGGGACGGGGACGAGCAGTACTTC. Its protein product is CASRVDRDGDEQYF.

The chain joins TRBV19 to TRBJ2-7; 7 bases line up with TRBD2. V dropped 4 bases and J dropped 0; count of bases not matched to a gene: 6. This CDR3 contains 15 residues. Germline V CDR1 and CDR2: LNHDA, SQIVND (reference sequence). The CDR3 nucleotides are TGTGCCAGTAGTAACCGGGGGGAGAGCTCCTACGAGCAGTACTTC. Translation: CASSNRGESSYEQYF. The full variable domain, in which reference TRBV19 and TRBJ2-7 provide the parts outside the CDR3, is DGGITQSPKYLFRKEGQNVTLSCEQNLNHDAMYWYRQDPGQGLRLIYYSQIVNDFQKGDIAEGYSVSREKKESFPLTVTSAQKNPTAFYLCASSNRGESSYEQYFGPGTRLTVT.

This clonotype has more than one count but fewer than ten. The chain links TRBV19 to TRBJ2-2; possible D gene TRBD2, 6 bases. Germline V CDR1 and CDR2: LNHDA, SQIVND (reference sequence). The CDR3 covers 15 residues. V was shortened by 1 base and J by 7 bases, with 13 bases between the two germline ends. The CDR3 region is CASSIVRLGLGELFF. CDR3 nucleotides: TGTGCCAGTAGTATAGTGAGACTAGGTCTCGGGGAGCTGTTTTTT. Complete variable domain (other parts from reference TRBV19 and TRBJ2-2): DGGITQSPKYLFRKEGQNVTLSCEQNLNHDAMYWYRQDPGQGLRLIYYSQIVNDFQKGDIAEGYSVSREKKESFPLTVTSAQKNPTAFYLCASSIVRLGLGELFFGEGSRLTVL.

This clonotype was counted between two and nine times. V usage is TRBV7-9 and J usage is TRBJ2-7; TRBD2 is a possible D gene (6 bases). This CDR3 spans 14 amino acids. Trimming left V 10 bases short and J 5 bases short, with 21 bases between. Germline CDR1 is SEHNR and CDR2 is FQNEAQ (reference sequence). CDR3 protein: CATFPWGEGNEQYF. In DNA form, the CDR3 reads TGTGCCACCTTTCCCTGGGGGGAAGGGAACGAGCAGTACTTC.

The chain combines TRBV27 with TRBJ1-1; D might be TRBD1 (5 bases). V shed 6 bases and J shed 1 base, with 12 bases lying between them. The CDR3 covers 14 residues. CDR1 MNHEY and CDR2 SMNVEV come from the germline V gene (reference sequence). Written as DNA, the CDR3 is TGTGCCAGCAGACCCACAGGTTCGAACACTGAAGCTTTCTTT. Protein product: CASRPTGSNTEAFF.

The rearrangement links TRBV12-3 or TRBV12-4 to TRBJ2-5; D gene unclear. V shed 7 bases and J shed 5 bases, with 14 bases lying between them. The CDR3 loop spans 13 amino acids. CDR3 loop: CASTNTTVETQYF. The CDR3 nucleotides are TGTGCCAGCACGAACACGACGGTGGAGACCCAGTACTTC.

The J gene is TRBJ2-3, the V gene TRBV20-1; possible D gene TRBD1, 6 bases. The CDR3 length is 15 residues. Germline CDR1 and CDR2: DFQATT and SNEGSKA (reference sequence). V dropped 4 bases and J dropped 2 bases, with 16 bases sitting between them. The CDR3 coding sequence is TGCAGTGCTAAAAGGGACAACTATTTCACAGATACGCAGTATTTT. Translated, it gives CSAKRDNYFTDTQYF.

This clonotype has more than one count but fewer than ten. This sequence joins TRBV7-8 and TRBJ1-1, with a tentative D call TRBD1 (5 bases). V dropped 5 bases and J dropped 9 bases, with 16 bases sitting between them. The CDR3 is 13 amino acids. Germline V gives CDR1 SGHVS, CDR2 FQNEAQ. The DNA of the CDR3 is TGTGCCAGCAGCCCCAGAGATGGGACCAAAGCTTTCTTT. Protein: CASSPRDGTKAFF.

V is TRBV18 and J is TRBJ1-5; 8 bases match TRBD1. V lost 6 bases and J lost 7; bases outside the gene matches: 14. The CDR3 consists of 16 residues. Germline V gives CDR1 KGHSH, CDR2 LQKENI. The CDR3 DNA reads TGTGCCAGCTCGCCATCAGGGGGCATGGTTGGACAGCCCCAGCATTTT. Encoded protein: CASSPSGGMVGQPQHF. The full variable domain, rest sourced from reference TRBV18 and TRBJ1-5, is NAGVMQNPRHLVRRRGQEARLRCSPMKGHSHVYWYRQLPEEGLKFMVYLQKENIIDESGMPKERFSAEFPKEGPSILRIQQVVRGDSAAYFCASSPSGGMVGQPQHFGDGTRLSIL.

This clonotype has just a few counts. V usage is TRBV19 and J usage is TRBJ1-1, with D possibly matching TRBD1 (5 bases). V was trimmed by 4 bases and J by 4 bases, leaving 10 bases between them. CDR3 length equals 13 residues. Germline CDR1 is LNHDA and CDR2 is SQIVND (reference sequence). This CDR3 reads CASSRGGPTEAFF. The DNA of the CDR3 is TGTGCCAGTAGTAGGGGGGGACCCACTGAAGCTTTCTTT.

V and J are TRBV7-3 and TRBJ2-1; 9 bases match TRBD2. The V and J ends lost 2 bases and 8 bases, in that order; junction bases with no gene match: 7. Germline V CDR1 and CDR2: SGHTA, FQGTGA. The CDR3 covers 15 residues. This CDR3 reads CASSLGSGSGHEQFF. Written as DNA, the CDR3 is TGTGCCAGCAGCTTAGGTAGCGGGAGTGGCCATGAGCAGTTCTTC.

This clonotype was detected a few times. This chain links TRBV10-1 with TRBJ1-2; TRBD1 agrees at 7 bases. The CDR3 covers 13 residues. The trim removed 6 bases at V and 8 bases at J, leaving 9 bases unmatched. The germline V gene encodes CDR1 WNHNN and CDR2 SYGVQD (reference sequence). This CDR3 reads CASSGDREEGYTF. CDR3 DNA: TGCGCCAGCAGCGGCGACAGGGAAGAAGGCTACACCTTC.

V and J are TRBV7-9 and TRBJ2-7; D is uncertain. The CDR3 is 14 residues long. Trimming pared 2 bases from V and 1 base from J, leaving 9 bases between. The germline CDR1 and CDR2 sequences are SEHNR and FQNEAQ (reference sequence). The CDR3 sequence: CASSLPTASYEQYF. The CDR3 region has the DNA TGTGCCAGCAGCTTACCCACGGCTTCCTACGAGCAGTACTTC. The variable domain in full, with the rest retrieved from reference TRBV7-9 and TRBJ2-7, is DTGVSQNPRHKITKRGQNVTFRCDPISEHNRLYWYRQTLGQGPEFLTYFQNEAQLEKSRLLSDRFSAERPKGSFSTLEIQRTEQGDSAMYLCASSLPTASYEQYFGPGTRLTVT.

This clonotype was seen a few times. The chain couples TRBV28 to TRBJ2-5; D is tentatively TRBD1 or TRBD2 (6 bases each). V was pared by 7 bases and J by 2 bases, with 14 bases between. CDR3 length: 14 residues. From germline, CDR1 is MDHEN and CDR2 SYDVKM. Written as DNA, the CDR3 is TGTGCCAGCACCCGTGGAGGGGGGCAAGAGACCCAGTACTTC. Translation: CASTRGGGQETQYF.

The CDR3 region has the DNA TGCGCCAGCAGCCAAGATGGCAGGGGGACCACTGAAGCTTTCTTT. Residues: CASSQDGRGTTEAFF. The chain joins TRBV4-3 to TRBJ1-1; 7 bases agree with TRBD1. From germline, CDR1 is LGHNA and CDR2 YSLEER. This CDR3 is 15 amino acids long. With 0 bases clipped from V and 4 bases from J, the junction kept 5 bases outside the gene matches.

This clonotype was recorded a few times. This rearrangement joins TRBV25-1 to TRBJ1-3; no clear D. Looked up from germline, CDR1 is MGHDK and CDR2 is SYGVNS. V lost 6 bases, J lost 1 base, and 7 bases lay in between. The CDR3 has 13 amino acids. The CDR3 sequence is CASSRGSGNTIYF. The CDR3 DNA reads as TGTGCCAGCAGCAGAGGGTCTGGAAACACCATATATTTT. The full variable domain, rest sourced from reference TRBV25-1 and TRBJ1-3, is EADIYQTPRYLVIGTGKKITLECSQTMGHDKMYWYQQDPGMELHLIHYSYGVNSTEKGDLSSESTVSRIRTEHFPLTLESARPSHTSQYLCASSRGSGNTIYFGEGSWLTVV.